Sequencing of this T cell receptor (beta chain) was carried out in a study of human T cells and chemical hapten exposure. Background on the study: Weekly diphenylcyclopropenone doses were given to patients' scalps across the roughly 25-week study. Study findings and constraints: No shift was seen in TCRs above 1 in 1000 frequency with DPC sensitization. Large CDR3 similarity clusters arose significantly more often from expanded TCRs than from controls. Expanded TCR counts at PT1 went up together with patch test score, a positive correlation.

The time point denotes: pre-sensitization, week 0. The treatment: therapeutic diphenylcyclopropenone sensitization with weekly scalp DPC. The CDR3 is 16 residues long. CDR1 and CDR2 from the germline V gene are MNHEY and SVGEGT. The V segment lost 5 bases and the J segment 6 bases; nucleotides outside the gene matches: 9. This clonotype was counted a few times. Its specificity is unknown. MiXCR, applied by TCRdb to the RACE reads, yields one record per CDR3 protein. Of under 200,000 distinct CDR3 sequences in the sample, roughly 30% are singletons; the top ten hold nearly 3%. The V and J genes are TRBV6-2 or TRBV6-3 and TRBJ2-1; 11 positions match TRBD1. This clonotype was sampled from a woman in her 30s with alopecia areata. Some clones in this sample may be carry-over from other donors' samples. Sequenced here: whole blood, sampled in connection with sensitization to the hapten diphenylcyclopropenone (DPC). Written as DNA, the CDR3 is TGTGCCAGCAGTCGGCTGGGACAGGGGGTTCTCAATGAGCAGTTCTTC. This codes for CASSRLGQGVLNEQFF.